The sequence of this T cell receptor (beta chain) was determined in a study of cytomegalovirus exposure and HLA in healthy donors. Study in general: Falling in the Caucasian-associated ancestry cluster were 81% of under 450 genotyped donors.

PCR primers comprised 60 Vbeta and 13 Jbeta primers. Original processing notes: Per a later analysis, the number of unique TCR beta chains was roughly 80 million, of which some 10 million were shared. Measured with immunoSEQ multiplex PCR; TCRdb has only the in-frame clones, and not every one. The DNA gave D and trimming, while V, J and clone size come from that table. In the table there are 200,000 or so clones, about 83% of which are singletons. Study results and caveats: TCR beta chains associated with HLA were, in a later analysis, more clonally expanded than equally common others. Among TCR sequences, most were rare, though some public TCRs appeared in many donors.

Concerning this clone: The antigen remains unidentified.

Sequencing was done on a sample of PBMCs. The sequence was collected from a man aged 40-55 years in good health and CMV-seronegative.

This chain's CDR3 is CASSFGTSGRRVGGELFF. The CDR3 DNA reads TGTGCCAGCAGCTTCGGGACTAGCGGGCGACGTGTCGGCGGGGAGCTGTTTTTT. This rearrangement joins TRBV7-2 to TRBJ2-2, with 12 nucleotides matching TRBD2. V shed 3 bases, J shed 7 bases, and the junction held 12 bases outside the gene matches. The CDR3 contains 18 residues. Germline-derived CDR1 and CDR2 are SGHTA and FQGNSA. Variable domain in full (rest from reference TRBV7-2 and TRBJ2-2): GAGVSQSPSNKVTEKGKDVELRCDPISGHTALYWYRQSLGQGLEFLIYFQGNSAPDKSGLPSDRFSAERTGGSVSTLTIQRTQQEDSAVYLCASSFGTSGRRVGGELFFGEGSRLTVL.